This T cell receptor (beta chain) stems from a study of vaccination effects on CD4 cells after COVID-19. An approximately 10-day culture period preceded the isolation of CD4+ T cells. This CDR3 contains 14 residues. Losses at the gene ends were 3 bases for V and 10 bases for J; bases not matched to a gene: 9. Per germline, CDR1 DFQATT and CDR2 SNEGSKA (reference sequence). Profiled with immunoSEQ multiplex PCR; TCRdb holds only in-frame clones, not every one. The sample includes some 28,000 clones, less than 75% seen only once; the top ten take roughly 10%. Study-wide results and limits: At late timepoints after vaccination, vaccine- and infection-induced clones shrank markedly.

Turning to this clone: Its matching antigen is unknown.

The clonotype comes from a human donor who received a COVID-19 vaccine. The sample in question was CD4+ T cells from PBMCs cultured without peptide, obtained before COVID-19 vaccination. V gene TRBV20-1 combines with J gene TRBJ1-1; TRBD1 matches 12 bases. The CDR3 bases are TGCAGTGCTAGTTCTGGGGACAGGGGGCGGGGAGCTTTCTTT. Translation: CSASSGDRGRGAFF.